Each of the 18 T cell receptor beta chains below was sequenced from the same sample in a study of T cells after yellow fever vaccination. Each CDR3 protein is one row after TCRdb ran MiXCR on the 5' RACE reads. The table shows approximately 110,000 distinct CDR3 sequences, with 7.5% to 9.5% occurring only once. Here the sequenced sample was CD8+ T cells sorted from PBMCs, taken 45 days after the yellow fever booster vaccination. The origin of the receptors is a man aged 25 to 40 who received the YFV17D yellow fever vaccine.

At least ten counts were recorded for this clonotype. The chain employs TRBV5-1 and TRBJ1-6, with D tentatively TRBD1 (5 bases). V was shortened by 0 bases and J by 2 bases, with 9 bases between the two germline ends. Germline loops: CDR1 SGHRS, CDR2 YFSETQ. The CDR3 covers 16 residues. DNA of the CDR3: TGCGCCAGCAGCTTGGATGGGACCGCCTATAATTCACCCCTCCACTTT. The encoded protein is CASSLDGTAYNSPLHF.

This clonotype was counted ten times or more. The V gene is TRBV5-4, the J gene TRBJ1-1; D remains unclear. V was clipped by 6 bases and J by 6 bases, with 0 bases between them. Germline V gives CDR1 SGHNT, CDR2 YYREEE (reference sequence). The CDR3 consists of 8 residues. DNA for the CDR3: TGTGCCAGCACTGAAGCTTTCTTT. It translates to CASTEAFF.

This clonotype was recorded a few times. The V call is TRBV20-1, the J call TRBJ2-7; D possibly matches TRBD1 or TRBD2 (5 bases each). Trimming removed 3 bases at V and 7 bases at J, with 16 bases between. The germline CDR1 and CDR2 sequences are DFQATT and SNEGSKA (reference sequence). CDR3 length equals 13 residues. CDR3 bases: TGCAGTGCTAGGTTCGGGGCCCTTGGGGAGCAGTACTTC. This translates into CSARFGALGEQYF.

Concerning this clonotype: Being one base from a much bigger clone, this may be a read error. The J gene is TRBJ2-1, the V gene TRBV15; D perhaps matches TRBD2 (5 bases). V was trimmed by 5 bases and J by 5 bases, leaving 13 bases between them. The CDR3 has 14 amino acids. Germline-derived CDR1 and CDR2 are LNHNV and YYDKDF (reference sequence). The CDR3 here is CATSDSRENNEQFF. CDR3 DNA: TGTGCCACCAGCGATTCGAGGGAGAACAATGAGCAGTTCTTC. Full variable domain (outside the CDR3, taken from reference TRBV15 and TRBJ2-1): DAMVIQNPRYQVTQFGKPVTLSCSQTLNHNVMYWYQQKSSQAPKLLFHYYDKDFNNEADTPDNFQSRRPNTSFCFLDIRSPGLGDTAMYLCATSDSRENNEQFFGPGTRLTVL.

About this clonotype: A much larger clonotype is one base distant, so this may be a read error. Here the CDR3 reads CAISDQDREENTIYF. The CDR3 DNA follows: TGTGCCATCAGTGACCAAGACAGGGAGGAAAACACCATATATTTT. The chain uses TRBV10-3 and TRBJ1-3, with 7 nucleotides matching TRBD1. Germline V gene lookup returns CDR1 ENHRY and CDR2 SYGVKD. Trimming took 3 bases from V and 6 from J; bases not matched to a gene: 8. This CDR3 is built from 15 residues.

This clonotype was detected ten times or more. V is TRBV5-5 and J is TRBJ1-3; 9 positions agree with TRBD1. The germline V gene encodes CDR1 SGHKS and CDR2 YYEKEE (reference sequence). The CDR3 covers 17 residues. Losses at the gene ends were 5 bases for V and 4 bases for J; bases not matched to a gene: 13. CDR3 sequence (DNA): TGTGCCAGCAGTCCCGCCGGGACAGGGTTTGGAGGAAACACCATATATTTT. Encoded protein: CASSPAGTGFGGNTIYF.

This clonotype appeared a few times. This chain uses TRBV20-1 with TRBJ2-5; TRBD1 matches 10 bases. CDR1 and CDR2 (germline): DFQATT, SNEGSKA (reference sequence). The CDR3 is 17 amino acids. The J segment lost 5 bases and the V segment lost 6 bases, leaving 18 bases of the junction unmatched. CDR3 residues: CSAPFRIWDRGQETQYF. The CDR3 DNA follows: TGCAGTGCCCCCTTTCGCATATGGGACAGGGGCCAGGAGACCCAGTACTTC.

At least ten counts were recorded for this clonotype. The junction departs from germline at one end; a sequencing error may be responsible. This chain uses TRBV28 with TRBJ2-7, with D uncertain. Germline V gives CDR1 MDHEN, CDR2 SYDVKM. CDR3 length: 14 residues. CDR3 residues: CATVLIESSNEQYF. In nucleotides, the CDR3 is TGTGCCACTGTTTTAATTGAATCCTCCAACGAGCAGTACTTC.

Only one count was recorded for this clonotype. Since a much larger clone is just one base distant, this may be a read error. The chain couples TRBV7-8 to TRBJ2-3; TRBD2 matches 9 bases. The CDR3 covers 19 residues. The junction had 13 bases not matched to a gene; V was cut back by 2 bases and J by 1 base. Germline V gene lookup returns CDR1 SGHVS and CDR2 FQNEAQ. CDR3 DNA: TGTGCCAGCAGCTTAAATATGGTAGCGGGAGATTTTGGCACAGATACGCAGTATTTT. Its translation is CASSLNMVAGDFGTDTQYF.

At least ten counts were recorded for this clonotype. V usage is TRBV7-6 and J usage is TRBJ2-3; 9 bases agree with TRBD1. Looked up from germline, CDR1 is SGHVS and CDR2 is FNYEAQ. V was clipped by 5 bases and J by 7 bases; unmatched bases: 10. The CDR3 runs 15 residues. CDR3 bases: TGTGCCAGCAGCCCCCCCACAACAGGGGGCAATACGCAGTATTTT. Amino acid sequence: CASSPPTTGGNTQYF. The full variable domain, in which reference TRBV7-6 and TRBJ2-3 provide the parts outside the CDR3, is GAGVSQSPRYKVTKRGQDVALRCDPISGHVSLYWYRQALGQGPEFLTYFNYEAQQDKSGLPNDRFSAERPEGSISTLTIQRTEQRDSAMYRCASSPPTTGGNTQYFGPGTRLTVL.

In DNA, the CDR3 is TGCAGTGCTCCCCGGGGGGGACAGAGCACAGATACGCAGTATTTT. Translated, it gives CSAPRGGQSTDTQYF. The J gene is TRBJ2-3, the V gene TRBV20-1, with D perhaps TRBD2 (8 bases). In germline, CDR1 is DFQATT, CDR2 SNEGSKA (reference sequence). V was shortened by 5 bases and J by 0 bases, with 15 bases between the two germline ends. The CDR3 runs 15 residues.

This clonotype showed up just a few times. This rearrangement joins TRBV6-4 to TRBJ2-1; 12 bases align to TRBD2. The CDR3 has 16 residues. J lost 8 bases, V lost 8 bases, and 13 bases had no gene match. In germline, CDR1 is MRHNA, CDR2 SNTAGT. CDR3 amino acids: CASAREAASGRDEQFF. The CDR3 coding sequence is TGTGCCAGCGCTCGGGAAGCGGCTAGCGGGAGGGATGAGCAGTTCTTC.

The chain couples TRBV5-1 to TRBJ1-2; TRBD1 matches at 12 bases. V dropped 0 bases and J dropped 4; count of bases not matched to a gene: 10. This CDR3 is 18 amino acids long. The germline V gene encodes CDR1 SGHRS and CDR2 YFSETQ. CDR3 DNA: TGCGCCAGCAGCTTGGCAGGGACAGGGGGCGCCGGGGTCTATGGCTACACCTTC. This gives the protein CASSLAGTGGAGVYGYTF. Using reference TRBV5-1 and TRBJ1-2 for the parts outside the CDR3, the full variable domain is KAGVTQTPRYLIKTRGQQVTLSCSPISGHRSVSWYQQTPGQGLQFLFEYFSETQRNKGNFPGRFSGRQFSNSRSEMNVSTLELGDSALYLCASSLAGTGGAGVYGYTFGSGTRLTVV.

The table lists this clonotype with a few counts. The V and J genes are TRBV4-3 and TRBJ1-6, with D possibly being TRBD1 (5 bases). The V and J ends lost 3 bases and 7 bases respectively, with 13 bases between them. The CDR3 has 15 residues. Germline V CDR1 and CDR2: LGHNA, YSLEER. CDR3 sequence reads: CASSHRTGRNSPLHF. The CDR3 nucleotides are TGCGCCAGCAGCCATCGAACAGGACGAAATTCACCCCTCCACTTT.

This clonotype was counted ten times or more. The rearrangement uses TRBV5-1 and TRBJ2-2; possible D gene TRBD2, 5 bases. Germline CDR1 is SGHRS and CDR2 is YFSETQ. This CDR3 has 13 residues. The ends were cut back, 2 bases at V and 6 bases at J, with 8 bases in the middle. The CDR3, as DNA: TGCGCCAGCAGCTTACTAGTTGCCGGGGAGCTGTTTTTT. Protein sequence: CASSLLVAGELFF.

The table lists this clonotype with many counts. This chain connects TRBV4-3 to TRBJ2-3; 8 bases map to TRBD2. This CDR3 has 17 amino acids. Trimming removed 0 bases from V and 0 bases from J; junction bases left unmatched: 5. The germline V gene has CDR1 LGHNA and CDR2 YSLEER. The CDR3 DNA is TGCGCCAGCAGCCAAGAAAAGGCTAGCGGGAGCACAGATACGCAGTATTTT. Encoded protein: CASSQEKASGSTDTQYF.

In its sample, this clonotype was seen many times. The rearrangement uses TRBV12-3 or TRBV12-4 and TRBJ2-2; tentative D call: TRBD1 (5 bases). CDR3 length equals 14 residues. Trimming removed 6 bases from V and 3 bases from J, with 11 bases in between. The CDR3: CASSWGRHTGELFF. CDR3 DNA sequence: TGTGCCAGCAGCTGGGGCAGACACACCGGGGAGCTGTTTTTT.

This clonotype has a count of ten or more. The chain couples TRBV29-1 to TRBJ2-7; D not certain. Deletions cut 2 bases from V and 2 bases from J, with 10 bases between. CDR3 length: 13 residues. Germline CDR1 is SQVTM and CDR2 is ANQGSEA. CDR3 sequence reads: CSVEHGATYEQYF. CDR3 sequence (DNA): TGCAGCGTTGAACACGGAGCTACCTACGAGCAGTACTTC.